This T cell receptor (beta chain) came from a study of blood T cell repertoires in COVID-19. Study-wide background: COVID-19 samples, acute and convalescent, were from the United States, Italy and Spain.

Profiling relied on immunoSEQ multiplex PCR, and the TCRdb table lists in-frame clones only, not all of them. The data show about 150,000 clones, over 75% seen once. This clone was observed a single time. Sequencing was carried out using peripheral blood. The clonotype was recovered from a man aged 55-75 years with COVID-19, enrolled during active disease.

CDR3 bases: TGTGCCAGTAGGACCCAGGGGGGACAGTCGAGTGAGCAGTTCTTC. Translating gives CASRTQGGQSSEQFF. J is TRBJ2-1 and V is TRBV19; possibly TRBD1 for D (7 bases). V gave up 6 bases and J gave up 9 bases, with 21 bases separating them. The CDR3 totals 15 residues. The germline V gene encodes CDR1 LNHDA and CDR2 SQIVND (reference sequence).